These T cell receptor beta chains were read from a single sample in a study of tumor-infiltrating lymphocytes in primary liver carcinoma. Via MiXCR, TCRdb re-called the multiplex PCR reads, giving one row per CDR3 protein. The sample lists around 210,000 distinct CDR3 sequences; about two thirds were seen once. The sequenced material came from peripheral blood. The source is an older woman with primary liver carcinoma and hepatitis B virus infection. CDR3s include the opening cysteine and the closing phenylalanine or tryptophan. Fields, in order: clone size, V gene, D gene, J gene, CDR3 protein, CDR3 DNA. The D gene is left open where the match is weak. Clone size is stated in some rows and not others, as once, few, many or a class when expanded.

>.|TRBV29-1|TRBD1|TRBJ2-2
CSAQGQGNTGQLFF
TGCAGCGCCCAAGGACAGGGTAACACAGGGCAGCTGTTTTTT
>many|TRBV6-5|.|TRBJ1-5
CASSPRTVAGNQPQHF
TGTGCCAGCAGTCCCCGGACAGTAGCTGGGAATCAGCCCCAGCATTTT
>few|TRBV10-3|TRBD1|TRBJ1-2
CAISESGTGGYGYTF
TGTGCCATCAGTGAGTCGGGGACAGGGGGCTATGGCTACACCTTC
>.|TRBV19|TRBD2|TRBJ2-1
CASRLAGYNEQFF
TGTGCCAGTAGACTAGCGGGGTACAATGAGCAGTTCTTC
>many|TRBV29-1|TRBD2|TRBJ2-7
CSGGARGLAEPYEQYF
TGCAGCGGTGGGGCCAGGGGACTAGCGGAGCCCTACGAGCAGTACTTC
>many|TRBV12-3/TRBV12-4|TRBD2|TRBJ2-1
CASSSRRLAGDNEQFF
TGTGCCAGCAGTTCCCGTCGGCTAGCGGGAGACAATGAGCAGTTCTTC
>.|TRBV11-3|TRBD1|TRBJ1-2
CASSSRTGGTLSGYIF
TGTGCCAGCAGCTCCCGGACAGGGGGTACACTCAGTGGCTACATCTTC
>.|TRBV5-1|.|TRBJ2-5
CASSLSELPETQYF
TGCGCCAGCAGCTTAAGTGAGTTGCCAGAGACCCAGTACTTC
>.|TRBV5-5|TRBD1|TRBJ2-6
CASSMTGSRANVLTF
TGTGCCAGCAGCATGACAGGGAGTAGGGCCAACGTCCTGACTTTC
>once|TRBV28|.|TRBJ2-7
CASRPGTWAYEQYF
TGTGCCAGCAGGCCCGGGACGTGGGCCTACGAGCAGTACTTC
>once|TRBV20-1|.|TRBJ2-1
CSSSEDYPGNEQFF
TGCAGTTCTAGCGAGGACTACCCGGGGAATGAGCAGTTCTTC
>.|TRBV30|TRBD1|TRBJ1-1
CAWSPGTGAGEAFF
TGTGCCTGGAGCCCCGGGACAGGGGCCGGTGAAGCTTTCTTT
>.|TRBV4-1|.|TRBJ1-3
CAGSPVDSDSGNTIYF
TGCGCCGGCAGTCCCGTGGACAGCGACTCTGGAAACACCATATATTTT
>.|TRBV11-1|.|TRBJ2-7
CTSSFGGNNHEQYF
TGTACCAGCAGCTTCGGTGGGAACAACCACGAGCAGTACTTC
>.|TRBV5-6|.|TRBJ2-7
CASSFDLGTAYEQYF
TGTGCCAGCAGCTTCGATCTTGGCACGGCCTACGAGCAGTACTTC
>.|TRBV23-1|.|TRBJ2-2
CASSQSSGNTGELFF
TGCGCCAGCAGTCAATCTTCCGGGAACACCGGGGAGCTGTTTTTT
>.|TRBV6-5|TRBD1|TRBJ2-7
CACRTGAAYEQYF
TGTGCCTGCAGGACAGGGGCCGCATACGAGCAGTACTTC
>many|TRBV11-1|.|TRBJ1-2
CASSLEAGSGYTF
TGTGCCAGCAGCTTAGAAGCGGGGAGCGGCTACACCTTC
>.|TRBV14|TRBD2|TRBJ2-3
CVSSQVCGRGF
TGTGTCAGCAGCCAAGTTTGCGGGAGAGGTTTT
>.|TRBV11-2|.|TRBJ2-1
CASSLVAAGSHNVRFF
.
>.|TRBV11-2|.|TRBJ2-3
CASSLLVGTNTQYF
TGTGCCAGCAGCTTACTCGTCGGTACAAATACGCAGTATTTT
>.|TRBV20-1|.|TRBJ2-5
CSVIGWGGETQYF
TGCAGTGTCATTGGGTGGGGAGGAGAGACCCAGTACTTC
>.|TRBV6-5|TRBD1|TRBJ1-3
CASSGTASGNTIYF
TGTGCCAGCAGTGGGACAGCCTCTGGAAACACCATATATTTT
>.|TRBV11-2|.|TRBJ1-5
CASSSLHAPQSQHF
TGTGCCAGCAGCTCGTTACATGCGCCTCAGTCCCAGCATTTT
>.|TRBV11-3|.|TRBJ1-1
CASSQDGLNIEASF
TGTGCCAGCAGCCAGGATGGCTTGAACATTGAAGCTTCCTTT
>few|TRBV7-8|.|TRBJ2-5
CASSPPRGRGTETQYF
TGTGCCAGCAGCCCCCCGAGGGGGAGAGGTACAGAGACCCAGTACTTC
>.|TRBV28|.|TRBJ2-3
CASRLGLGSNQPQYF
TGTGCCAGCAGACTGGGACTCGGTAGCAATCAGCCCCAGTATTTT
>few|TRBV13|.|TRBJ2-6
CASSLNTHGANVLTF
TGTGCCAGCAGCTTAAACACCCACGGGGCCAACGTCCTGACTTTC
>few|TRBV28|.|TRBJ1-6
CASSYPGDNSPLHF
TGTGCCAGCAGCTACCCGGGAGATAATTCACCCCTCCACTTT
>many|TRBV11-2|.|TRBJ2-5
CASSLVSQAGTQYF
TGTGCCAGCAGCTTAGTAAGTCAGGCAGGGACCCAGTACTTC
>.|TRBV5-8|TRBD1|TRBJ1-1
CAGSLARTGGKAFF
TGTGCCGGCAGCCTGGCCCGGACAGGGGGGAAAGCTTTCTTT
>.|TRBV6-1|.|TRBJ1-5
CASLVGIHPQHF
TGTGCCAGCCTTGTGGGTATCCATCCCCAGCATTTT
>.|TRBV24-1|.|TRBJ2-1
CATSEGGSYNEQFF
TGTGCCACCAGTGAGGGCGGGTCCTACAATGAGCAGTTCTTC
>.|TRBV23-1|.|TRBJ2-1
CASSQMGRSRQFF
TGCGCCAGCAGTCAAATGGGCAGGAGTCGGCAGTTCTTC
>.|TRBV4-2|.|TRBJ2-2
CASSQEVGYGTGELFF
TGTGCCAGCAGCCAGGAGGTGGGGTATGGAACTGGGGAGCTGTTTTTT
>.|TRBV6-6|TRBD2|TRBJ2-3
CASIEYGGLAGVRDTHYF
TGTGCCAGCATTGAGTATGGGGGACTAGCGGGAGTACGGGATACGCACTATTTT
>many|TRBV28|TRBD1|TRBJ2-7
CASSTRDRGLSYEQYF
TGTGCCAGCAGTACCCGGGACAGGGGGCTATCCTACGAGCAGTACTTC